This is a list of T cell receptor beta chains from one sample in a study of post-analysis software for immune sequencing data. MiXCR, applied by TCRdb to the PCR reads, yields one record per CDR3 protein. There are about 820,000 distinct CDR3 sequences in the sample; approximately 57% occur only once, and approximately 4.2% lies in the top ten. Sequenced: blood. The receptors were sampled from a girl aged 5-17 years with multiple sclerosis. Both conserved end residues are part of each CDR3. The D gene is left open where the match is weak. Only some rows state a clone size, as once, few, many or a class for expanded clones.

V gene	J gene	D gene	clone size	CDR3 protein	CDR3 DNA
TRBV7-3	TRBJ2-1	.	.	CASSSGIEVRQFF	TGTGCCAGCAGCTCCGGGATTGAAGTACGGCAGTTCTTC
TRBV6-6	TRBJ1-5	TRBD1	.	CASRADRGLNQPQHF	TGTGCCAGCCGGGCAGACAGGGGGCTTAATCAGCCCCAGCATTTT
TRBV14	TRBJ2-5	.	.	CASSRGFEETQYF	TGTGCCAGCAGCCGGGGATTCGAAGAGACCCAGTACTTC
TRBV7-9	TRBJ2-5	.	once	CASSQGDGGETQYF	TGTGCCAGCAGCCAAGGGGACGGAGGGGAGACCCAGTACTTC
TRBV27	TRBJ1-2	.	.	CASSSFLANYGYTF	TGTGCCAGCAGTTCTTTCCTAGCTAACTATGGCTACACCTTC
TRBV20-1	TRBJ1-1	.	.	CSARVPGINTEAFF	TGCAGTGCTAGAGTGCCAGGGATCAACACTGAAGCTTTCTTT
TRBV3-1	TRBJ2-1	.	.	CASSQYRGSPSGNEQFF	TGTGCCAGCAGCCAATATCGAGGGAGTCCCTCCGGCAATGAGCAGTTCTTC
TRBV5-5	TRBJ1-5	.	.	CASSLAPRVPQPQHF	TGTGCCAGCAGCTTGGCCCCTCGGGTTCCCCAGCCCCAGCATTTT
TRBV29-1	TRBJ2-7	.	few	CSVEGTSEGAIYEQYF	TGCAGCGTTGAAGGAACCTCGGAGGGGGCGATTTACGAGCAGTACTTC
TRBV20-1	TRBJ2-1	.	.	CSARAPNIPTYNEQFF	TGCAGTGCTAGAGCCCCCAATATACCAACTTACAATGAGCAGTTCTTC
TRBV7-2	TRBJ2-7	TRBD2	few	CASSLGRLLAGDYEQYF	TGTGCCAGCAGCCTTGGACGGCTACTAGCGGGAGACTACGAGCAGTACTTC
TRBV5-6	TRBJ2-7	.	few	CASSLRSGTATYEQYF	TGTGCCAGCAGCTTAAGGTCCGGGACCGCCACCTACGAGCAGTACTTC
TRBV7-9	TRBJ2-1	.	.	CASSLEVANEQFF	TGTGCCAGCAGCTTAGAGGTGGCCAATGAGCAGTTCTTC
TRBV30	TRBJ2-5	.	.	CAWSVWGIETQYF	TGTGCCTGGAGTGTATGGGGGATAGAGACCCAGTACTTC
TRBV5-1	TRBJ2-7	TRBD2	.	CASSQGLAATPFEQYF	TGCGCCAGCAGCCAAGGACTAGCGGCCACCCCTTTCGAGCAGTACTTC
TRBV12-3/TRBV12-4	TRBJ2-7	.	.	CASSLKFAYEQYF	TGTGCCAGCAGTCTAAAATTCGCCTACGAGCAGTACTTC
TRBV5-6	TRBJ2-3	TRBD1	few	CASSPDRVGTDTQYF	TGTGCCAGCAGCCCGGACAGGGTCGGCACAGATACGCAGTATTTT
TRBV5-1	TRBJ1-2	.	.	CASSGGTRSLYGYTF	TGCGCCAGCAGCGGGGGGACGCGGTCACTCTATGGCTACACCTTC
TRBV20-1	TRBJ2-1	TRBD2	.	CSASWREPYNEQFF	TGCAGTGCTAGTTGGCGGGAGCCCTACAATGAGCAGTTCTTC
TRBV9	TRBJ2-5	TRBD2	.	CASSVGASGGRETQYF	TGTGCCAGCAGCGTAGGTGCTAGCGGGGGCAGAGAGACCCAGTACTTC